The clone carrying this T cell receptor beta chain was counted between two and nine times. Its antigen is unknown. The data originate from a study of blood T cells in healthy people across ages. Study-level results: A conclusive naive versus antigen-experienced comparison was prevented by the unsorted PBMCs.

Trimming took off 11 bases at V and 1 base at J, with 16 bases between the two ends. The V gene's germline CDR1 is SEHNR and CDR2 FQNEAQ (reference sequence). The CDR3 is 14 residues long. Primers used in a second PCR of roughly 7 to 12 cycles were a sample-barcoded 5' primer and a J-beta primer mix. Every cDNA molecule bore a tag from a template-switch adaptor containing 12 random nucleotides. One entry per CDR3 protein results from TCRdb running MiXCR on the 5' RACE reads. The table shows some 880,000 distinct CDR3 sequences, with 30% to 45% occurring only once. Sequencing was carried out using blood. The sequence was collected from a man between 18 and 29 years old in good health. The chain is built from TRBV7-9 and TRBJ2-3; D not resolved. CDR3 nucleotides: TGTGCCGTCAAGGAGAGGACGGGCACAGATACGCAGTATTTT. Residues: CAVKERTGTDTQYF.